A selection of T cell receptor beta chains follows, all from one sample in a study of cytomegalovirus exposure and HLA in healthy donors. Clones were read by immunoSEQ multiplex PCR, and TCRdb kept only the in-frame ones, dropping some. The sample has roughly 190,000 clones; around three quarters are singletons. Sequenced input: PBMCs. These receptors were taken from a young woman in good health and CMV-seropositive. CDR3s include the opening cysteine and the closing phenylalanine or tryptophan. The D gene is left open where the match is weak. Some rows have no size entry. The others give once, few or many, or a class for an expanded clone.

CAWSVGTGASDEAFF | TGTGCCTGGAGTGTTGGGACAGGGGCTTCGGACGAAGCTTTCTTT | TRBV30 | - | TRBD1 | TRBJ1-1
CASSTYRALSTDTQYF | TGTGCCAGCAGCACCTACAGGGCCCTTAGCACAGATACGCAGTATTTT | TRBV21-1 | - | - | TRBJ2-3
CASSQMTGTGELFF | TGCGCCAGCAGCCAGATGACGGGGACCGGGGAGCTGTTTTTT | TRBV4-3 | few | - | TRBJ2-2
CASRIQDRSTGELFF | TGTGCCAGTAGAATCCAGGACAGAAGTACCGGGGAGCTGTTTTTT | TRBV19 | - | - | TRBJ2-2
CASSLFSMADYGYTF | TGTGCCAGCAGCTTATTCAGTATGGCAGACTATGGCTACACCTTC | TRBV7-9 | - | - | TRBJ1-2
CASSLAGQLNTEAFF | TGTGCCAGCAGCTTAGCCGGACAGTTGAACACTGAAGCTTTCTTT | TRBV7-9 | - | - | TRBJ1-1
CASSATGKNQPQHF | TGTGCCAGCAGTGCAACAGGAAAGAATCAGCCCCAGCATTTT | TRBV2 | - | - | TRBJ1-5
CASSFSREAFF | TGTGCCAGCAGTTTCTCCCGTGAAGCTTTCTTT | TRBV28 | - | - | TRBJ1-1
CASSASPSEVYTQYF | TGTGCCAGCAGTGCGAGCCCTTCCGAAGTGTATACGCAGTATTTT | TRBV6-1 | - | - | TRBJ2-3
CASSVMTSGSEQYF | TGTGCCAGCAGCGTTATGACTAGCGGGAGCGAGCAGTACTTC | TRBV9 | - | TRBD2 | TRBJ2-7
CASSLSPSGTDTQYF | TGTGCCAGCAGCCTCTCCCCTAGCGGCACAGATACGCAGTATTTT | TRBV9 | - | - | TRBJ2-3
CASSEDISGANVLTF | TGTGCCAGCAGTGAGGACATCTCTGGGGCCAACGTCCTGACTTTC | TRBV6-4 | - | - | TRBJ2-6
CATSLNSEGRGNQPQHF | TGTGCCACCAGCCTAAATTCAGAGGGCAGGGGTAATCAGCCCCAGCATTTT | TRBV15 | - | - | TRBJ1-5
CASSPGNYGYTF | TGTGCCAGCAGCCCGGGGAACTATGGCTACACCTTC | TRBV5-4 | - | - | TRBJ1-2
CASSSQTGSYNEQFF | TGTGCCAGCAGCTCTCAAACAGGGTCCTACAATGAGCAGTTCTTC | TRBV11-2 | - | - | TRBJ2-1
CASSNGAGTGRYPYSNQPQHF | TGTGCCAGCAGCAATGGGGCCGGGACAGGGCGGTATCCATATAGCAATCAGCCCCAGCATTTT | TRBV21-1 | - | - | TRBJ1-5
CASSVATAKREGGGTDTQYF | TGTGCCAGCAGCGTAGCTACTGCAAAGCGGGAGGGCGGGGGCACAGATACGCAGTATTTT | TRBV9 | - | TRBD2 | TRBJ2-3
CASSLFTGGSTGELFF | TGCGCCAGCAGCTTGTTCACAGGGGGCAGCACCGGGGAGCTGTTTTTT | TRBV5-1 | - | TRBD1 | TRBJ2-2
CASSLEVAAGYGYTF | TGTGCCAGCAGCTTAGAGGTGGCGGCGGGCTATGGCTACACCTTC | TRBV11-2 | - | - | TRBJ1-2
CASSVRQGPGEKLFF | TGTGCCAGCAGCGTTAGGCAGGGGCCGGGAGAAAAACTGTTTTTT | TRBV7-9 | - | - | TRBJ1-4
CASSGGQAQETQYF | TGTGCCAGCAGCGGAGGACAGGCCCAAGAGACCCAGTACTTC | TRBV5-6 | - | TRBD1 | TRBJ2-5
CASAPTNYNEQFF | TGTGCTAGTGCTCCTACCAACTACAATGAGCAGTTCTTC | TRBV12-5 | - | - | TRBJ2-1
CSVQGGYGYTF | TGCAGCGTCCAGGGTGGGTATGGCTACACCTTC | TRBV29-1 | few | - | TRBJ1-2
CASSLQGTHGMGQYF | TGTGCCAGCAGCCTACAGGGGACCCACGGTATGGGGCAGTATTTT | TRBV6-5 | - | TRBD1 | TRBJ2-3
CASSILESSTEAFF | TGTGCCAGTAGTATACTAGAATCGTCCACTGAAGCTTTCTTT | TRBV19 | - | - | TRBJ1-1
CASSEGTGGTHGELFF | TGCGCCAGCAGTGAGGGGACAGGGGGTACTCACGGGGAGCTGTTTTTT | TRBV10-2 | - | TRBD1 | TRBJ2-2
CASSLEGGANYGYTF | TGCGCCAGCAGCTTGGAAGGGGGCGCTAACTATGGCTACACCTTC | TRBV5-1 | - | TRBD1 | TRBJ1-2
CASSWGDRAHNEQFF | TGCGCCAGCAGCTGGGGGGACAGGGCCCACAATGAGCAGTTCTTC | TRBV5-1 | - | TRBD1 | TRBJ2-1
CASSLGGGAGYGYTF | TGTGCCAGCAGCTTAGGAGGGGGCGCGGGCTATGGCTACACCTTC | TRBV11-2 | - | TRBD1 | TRBJ1-2
CASSQDLGSSGNTIYF | TGCGCCAGCAGCCAAGATCTAGGCAGCTCTGGAAACACCATATATTTT | TRBV4-3 | many | - | TRBJ1-3
CASSLVGYRTDTQYF | TGCGCCAGCAGCTTGGTCGGTTACCGCACAGATACGCAGTATTTT | TRBV5-1 | - | - | TRBJ2-3
CASSYRDQETQYF | TGTGCCAGTAGTTACAGAGATCAAGAGACCCAGTACTTC | TRBV19 | - | - | TRBJ2-5
CASSLVREVTEAFF | TGTGCCAGCAGTTTAGTCAGGGAAGTAACTGAAGCTTTCTTT | TRBV27 | - | - | TRBJ1-1
CSSSLDRGPPNTEAFF | TGTTCCAGCAGCTTAGACAGGGGTCCTCCGAACACTGAAGCTTTCTTT | TRBV7-9 | few | TRBD1 | TRBJ1-1
CASSSEGSISTRGYTF | TGTGCCAGCAGCTCGGAGGGATCCATCAGTACGAGGGGCTACACCTTC | TRBV2 | few | - | TRBJ1-2
CASSEGPGAQYF | TGTGCCAGCAGTGAAGGCCCAGGGGCCCAGTACTTC | TRBV2 | - | - | TRBJ2-5
CASALAGGPGTQYF | TGTGCTAGTGCCCTAGCAGGGGGACCGGGGACCCAGTACTTC | TRBV12-5 | once | TRBD1 | TRBJ2-5
CASTSGTGAFYGYTF | TGTGCCAGCACTTCCGGGACAGGGGCCTTCTATGGCTACACCTTC | TRBV2 | - | TRBD1 | TRBJ1-2